This T cell receptor beta chain is from a study of cytomegalovirus exposure and HLA in healthy donors. This CDR3 has 18 amino acids. V was trimmed by 1 base and J by 0 bases, leaving 17 bases between them. The germline V gene encodes CDR1 SGHRS and CDR2 YFSETQ. The PCR contained 60 Vbeta and 13 Jbeta primers. This table comes from immunoSEQ multiplex PCR, and its TCRdb copy is limited to in-frame clones, with some not included. The sample's table shows more than 100,000 clones. Points on this clone: The antigen is unknown.

Study outcomes and limitations: Many donors carried some public TCRs, although rarity characterized most TCR sequences. When the data were analyzed later, several of the most significant clusters appeared to be linked to common viral pathogens. A prior analysis recorded that most TCR beta V segments were productive about 90% or about 30% of the time.

The chain couples TRBV5-1 to TRBJ2-1, with D perhaps TRBD2 (5 bases). The sample taken for sequencing was PBMCs. This receptor was identified in a middle-aged man in good health and CMV-seronegative. For the CDR3, the DNA is TGCGCCAGCAGCTTGCCGCTGTGGGGAGCCGACTCCTACAATGAGCAGTTCTTC. It translates to CASSLPLWGADSYNEQFF. Combining the CDR3 with reference TRBV5-1 and TRBJ2-1 gives the whole variable domain KAGVTQTPRYLIKTRGQQVTLSCSPISGHRSVSWYQQTPGQGLQFLFEYFSETQRNKGNFPGRFSGRQFSNSRSEMNVSTLELGDSALYLCASSLPLWGADSYNEQFFGPGTRLTVL.